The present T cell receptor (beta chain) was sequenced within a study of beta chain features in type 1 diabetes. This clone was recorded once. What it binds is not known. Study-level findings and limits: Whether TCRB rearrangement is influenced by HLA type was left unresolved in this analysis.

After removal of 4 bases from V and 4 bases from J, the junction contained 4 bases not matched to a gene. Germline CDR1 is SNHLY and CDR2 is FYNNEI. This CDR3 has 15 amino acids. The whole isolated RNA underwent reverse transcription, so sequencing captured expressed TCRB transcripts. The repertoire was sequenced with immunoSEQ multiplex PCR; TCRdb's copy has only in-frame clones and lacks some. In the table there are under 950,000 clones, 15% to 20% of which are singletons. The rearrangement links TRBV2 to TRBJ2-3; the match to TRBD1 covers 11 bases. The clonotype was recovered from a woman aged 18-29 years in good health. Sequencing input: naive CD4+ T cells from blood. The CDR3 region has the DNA TGTGCCAGCAGTGTGGGACAGGGGGGCGCAGATACGCAGTATTTT. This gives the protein CASSVGQGGADTQYF.